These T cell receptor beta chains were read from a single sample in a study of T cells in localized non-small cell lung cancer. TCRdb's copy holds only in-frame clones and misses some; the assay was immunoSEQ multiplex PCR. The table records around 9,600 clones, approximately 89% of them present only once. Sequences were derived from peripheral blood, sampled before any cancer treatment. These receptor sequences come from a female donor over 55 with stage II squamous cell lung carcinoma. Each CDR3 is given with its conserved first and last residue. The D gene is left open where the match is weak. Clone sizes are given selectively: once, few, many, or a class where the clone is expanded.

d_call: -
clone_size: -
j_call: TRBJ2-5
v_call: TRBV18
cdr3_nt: TGTGCCAGCTCACCACGGCTTCAAGAGACCCAGTACTTC
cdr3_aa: CASSPRLQETQYF

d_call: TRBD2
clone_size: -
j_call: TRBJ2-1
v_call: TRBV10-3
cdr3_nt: TGTGCCATAGGACTAGGGTCGGAGTTCTTC
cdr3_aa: CAIGLGSEFF

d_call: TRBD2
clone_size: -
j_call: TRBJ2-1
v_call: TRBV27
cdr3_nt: TGTGCCAGCAGTCGACTAGCGGAGGGTAATGAGCAGTTCTTC
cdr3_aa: CASSRLAEGNEQFF

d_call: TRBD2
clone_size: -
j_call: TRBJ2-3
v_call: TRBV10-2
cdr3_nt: TGCGCCAGCAGCCTCACGACGATTGGGGAGGGAGATACGCAGTATTTT
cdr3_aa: CASSLTTIGEGDTQYF

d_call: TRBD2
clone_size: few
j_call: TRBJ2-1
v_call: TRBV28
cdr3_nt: TGTGCCAGCTGTTACTCCCCGGGACTAGCGGGGGGTGAGCAGTTCTTC
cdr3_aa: CASCYSPGLAGGEQFF

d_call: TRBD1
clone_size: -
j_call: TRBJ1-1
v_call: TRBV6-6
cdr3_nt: TGTGCCAGCAATAACCTTGGACAGGGAGTGGCTGAAGCTTTCTTT
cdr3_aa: CASNNLGQGVAEAFF

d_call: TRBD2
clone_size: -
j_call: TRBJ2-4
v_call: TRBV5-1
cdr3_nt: TGCGCCAGCAGCTTGGGTAGCGGGGGAGCCAAAAACATTCAGTACTTC
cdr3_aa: CASSLGSGGAKNIQYF

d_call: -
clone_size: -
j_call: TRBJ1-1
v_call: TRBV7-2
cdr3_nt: TGTGCCGTAGCAGGGGCTTTCTTT
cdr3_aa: CAVAGAFF

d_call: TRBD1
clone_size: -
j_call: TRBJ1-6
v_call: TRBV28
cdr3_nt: TGTGCCAGCAGTTCGACAGGGGAGGATAGTTCACCCCTCCACTTT
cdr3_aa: CASSSTGEDSSPLHF

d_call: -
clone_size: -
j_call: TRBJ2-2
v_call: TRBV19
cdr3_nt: TGTGCCAGTAGTATCAACACCGGGGAGCTGTTTTTT
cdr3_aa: CASSINTGELFF

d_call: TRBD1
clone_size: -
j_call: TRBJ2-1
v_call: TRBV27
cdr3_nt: TGTGCCAGCAGACTTACAGGGGGCGGCTACAATGAGCAGTTCTTC
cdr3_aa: CASRLTGGGYNEQFF

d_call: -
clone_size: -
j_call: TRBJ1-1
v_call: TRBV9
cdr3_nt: TGTGCCAGCAGCCCCAACGTGGGGAACACTGAAGCTTTCTTT
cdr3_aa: CASSPNVGNTEAFF

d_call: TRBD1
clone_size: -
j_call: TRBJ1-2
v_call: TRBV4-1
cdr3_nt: TGCGCCAGCAGCCAAGGGACAGGGGTTGGGGCCTATGGCTACACCTTC
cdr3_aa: CASSQGTGVGAYGYTF

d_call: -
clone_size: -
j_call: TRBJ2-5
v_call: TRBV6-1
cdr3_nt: TGTGCCAGCACCGAAGACTGGCAAGAGACCCAGTACTTC
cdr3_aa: CASTEDWQETQYF

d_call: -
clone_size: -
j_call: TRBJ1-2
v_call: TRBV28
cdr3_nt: TGTGCCAGCAGGGAAACCGGGACATACTATGGCTACACCTTC
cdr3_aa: CASRETGTYYGYTF

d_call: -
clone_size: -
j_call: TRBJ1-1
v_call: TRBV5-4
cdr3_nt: TGTGCCAGCAGCTTGGAGGCGGCGGCGACAACTGAAGCTTTCTTT
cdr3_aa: CASSLEAAATTEAFF

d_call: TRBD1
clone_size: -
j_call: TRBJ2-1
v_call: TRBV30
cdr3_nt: TGTGCCTGGGCCCGACAGGGTGTACACAATGAGCAGTTCTTC
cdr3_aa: CAWARQGVHNEQFF

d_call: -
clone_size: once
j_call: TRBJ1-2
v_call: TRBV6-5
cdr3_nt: TGTGCCAGCCAGGACCTCTCTGGGTATGGCTACACCTTC
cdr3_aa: CASQDLSGYGYTF

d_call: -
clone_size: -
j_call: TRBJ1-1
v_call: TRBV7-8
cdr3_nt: TGTGCCAGCAGCTTAGGCATGGGGCGCGGCACTGAAGCTTTCTTT
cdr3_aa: CASSLGMGRGTEAFF

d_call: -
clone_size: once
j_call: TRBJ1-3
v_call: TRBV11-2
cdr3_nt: TGTGCCAGCAGCGCCCCAGGAAGATCTGGAAACACCATATATTTT
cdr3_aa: CASSAPGRSGNTIYF

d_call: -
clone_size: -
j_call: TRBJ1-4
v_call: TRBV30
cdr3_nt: TGTGCCTGGAGTGTTTCGGGCGCAACTAATGAAAAACTGTTTTTT
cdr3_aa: CAWSVSGATNEKLFF

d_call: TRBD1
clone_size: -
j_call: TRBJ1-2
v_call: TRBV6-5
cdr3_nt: TGTGCCAGCACCCTTCGGACAGGCTTCTATGGCTACACCTTC
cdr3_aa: CASTLRTGFYGYTF

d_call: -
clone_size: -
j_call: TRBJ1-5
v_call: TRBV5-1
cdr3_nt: TGCGCCAGCAGCTTGGACGGGCATAGCAATCAGCCCCAGCATTTT
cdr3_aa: CASSLDGHSNQPQHF

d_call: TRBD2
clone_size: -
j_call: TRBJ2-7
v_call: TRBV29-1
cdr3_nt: TGCAGCACCGCGGCTAGCGGGAGGGCAGAGGACTTC
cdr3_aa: CSTAASGRAEDF

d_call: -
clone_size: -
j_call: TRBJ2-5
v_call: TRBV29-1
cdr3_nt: TGCAGCGTTGAGATCTGGGAGACCCAGTACTTC
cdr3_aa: CSVEIWETQYF

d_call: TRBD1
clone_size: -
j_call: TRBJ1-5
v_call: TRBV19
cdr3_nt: TGTGCCAGTAGTTACCGGGACAGTGCTTTTGTTCAGCCCCAGCATTTT
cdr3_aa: CASSYRDSAFVQPQHF

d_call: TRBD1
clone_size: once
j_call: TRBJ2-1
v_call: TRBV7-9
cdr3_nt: TGTGCCAGCAGCGGACAGGGGAAGGAGCAGTTCTTC
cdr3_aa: CASSGQGKEQFF

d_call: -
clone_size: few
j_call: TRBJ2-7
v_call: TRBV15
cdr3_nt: TGTGCCACCAGCAGGGGGCCCCTGTTGGAGCAGTACTTC
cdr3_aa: CATSRGPLLEQYF

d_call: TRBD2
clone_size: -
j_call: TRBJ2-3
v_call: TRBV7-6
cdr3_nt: TGTGCCAGCAGCTTAGCGGCGTCTAGCGGCTCCACAGATACGCAGTATTTT
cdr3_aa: CASSLAASSGSTDTQYF

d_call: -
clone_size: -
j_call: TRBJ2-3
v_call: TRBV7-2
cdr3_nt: TGTGCCAGCAGCCCCACCCCGGGAACGCTGAGCACAGATACGCAGTATTTT
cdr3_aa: CASSPTPGTLSTDTQYF

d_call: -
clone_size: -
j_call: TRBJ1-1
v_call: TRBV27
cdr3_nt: TGTGCCAGCAGTTTCCAGGGGTTGGACACTGAAGCTTTCTTT
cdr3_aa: CASSFQGLDTEAFF

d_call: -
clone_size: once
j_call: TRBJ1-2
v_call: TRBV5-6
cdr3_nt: TGTGCCAGCACCATTAACAACTATGGCTACACCTTC
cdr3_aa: CASTINNYGYTF

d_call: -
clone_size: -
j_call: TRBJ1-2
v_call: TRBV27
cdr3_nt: TGTGCCAGCAGTCTACAGGGCCTCTATGGCTACACCTTC
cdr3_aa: CASSLQGLYGYTF

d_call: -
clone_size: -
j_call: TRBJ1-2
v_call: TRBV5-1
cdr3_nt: TGCGCCAGCAGCCCCGGCCCCGGAGAGTATGGCTACACCTTC
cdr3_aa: CASSPGPGEYGYTF

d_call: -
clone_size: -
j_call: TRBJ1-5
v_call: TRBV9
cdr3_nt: TGTGCCAGCAGCGGTGGGGGGGGCTGGCAGCCCCAGCATTTT
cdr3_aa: CASSGGGGWQPQHF

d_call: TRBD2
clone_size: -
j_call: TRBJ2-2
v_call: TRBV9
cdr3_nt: TGTGCCAGCAGCGCCCTAGCGGCCACCGGGGAGCTGTTTTTT
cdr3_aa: CASSALAATGELFF

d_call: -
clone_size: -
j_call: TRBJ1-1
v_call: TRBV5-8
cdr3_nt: TGTGCCAGCAGCTTGTTCGGACGTACTGAAGCTTTCTTT
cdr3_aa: CASSLFGRTEAFF

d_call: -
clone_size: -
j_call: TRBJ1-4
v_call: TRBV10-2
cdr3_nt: TGCGCCAGCAGTGACAGGGCCCGTAATGAAAAACTGTTTTTT
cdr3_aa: CASSDRARNEKLFF

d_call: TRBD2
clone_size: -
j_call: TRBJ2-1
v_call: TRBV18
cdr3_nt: TGTGCCAGCTCACCAGGGCTAGCGGGGGCCACCTCCTACAATGAGCAGTTCTTC
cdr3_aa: CASSPGLAGATSYNEQFF

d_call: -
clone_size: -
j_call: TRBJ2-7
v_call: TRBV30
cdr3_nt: TGTGCCTGGATCAATGGGGCGGGCCAATCCTACGAGCAGTACTTC
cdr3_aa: CAWINGAGQSYEQYF

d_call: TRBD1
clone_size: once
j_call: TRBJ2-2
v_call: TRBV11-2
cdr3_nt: TGTGCCAGCAGCCCTCTCAGGGGGCGCTTAGCAGCGAACACCGGGGAGCTGTTTTTT
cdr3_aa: CASSPLRGRLAANTGELFF

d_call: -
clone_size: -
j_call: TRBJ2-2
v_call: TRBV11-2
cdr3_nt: TGTGCCAGCAGCTTAGATAAAGGGCGCGGGGAGCTGTTTTTT
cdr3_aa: CASSLDKGRGELFF

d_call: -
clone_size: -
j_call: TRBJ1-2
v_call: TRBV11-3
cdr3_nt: TGTGCCAGCAGACCAAGGGGCGGCTACACCTTC
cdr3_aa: CASRPRGGYTF

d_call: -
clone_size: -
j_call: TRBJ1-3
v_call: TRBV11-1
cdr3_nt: TGTGCCAGCAGCTCGGACAGCCACCGCACCATATATTTT
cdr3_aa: CASSSDSHRTIYF